One sample yielded the 2 T cell receptor beta chains listed below, sequenced in a study of blood T cell repertoires in COVID-19. Here immunoSEQ multiplex PCR was the method, and the copy in TCRdb shows in-frame clones only, minus some. The sample has approximately 150,000 clones; about 87% are singletons. Material for sequencing was PBMCs or T cells enriched from blood (not recorded which). The origin of the receptors is a man aged 50 to 60 in a cohort exposed to, infected with or recovered from COVID-19 (not recorded which).

V is TRBV5-6 and J is TRBJ2-1; D is perhaps TRBD1 (6 bases). The germline V gene has CDR1 SGHDT and CDR2 YYEEEE. The CDR3 sequence is 12 residues long. V lost 1 base to trimming and J lost 8 bases, with 7 bases between them. This CDR3 reads CASSLSGDEQFF. The CDR3 DNA is TGTGCCAGCAGCTTGTCAGGGGATGAGCAGTTCTTC.

J is TRBJ2-3 and V is TRBV5-1, with a weak D call TRBD1 (5 bases). CDR1 and CDR2 (germline): SGHRS, YFSETQ. CDR3 length: 15 residues. With 4 bases removed from V and 3 bases from J, the gap between germline ends came to 15 bases. The CDR3: CASSPLGLVTDTQYF. CDR3 DNA: TGCGCCAGCAGCCCTTTGGGGCTGGTGACAGATACGCAGTATTTT.